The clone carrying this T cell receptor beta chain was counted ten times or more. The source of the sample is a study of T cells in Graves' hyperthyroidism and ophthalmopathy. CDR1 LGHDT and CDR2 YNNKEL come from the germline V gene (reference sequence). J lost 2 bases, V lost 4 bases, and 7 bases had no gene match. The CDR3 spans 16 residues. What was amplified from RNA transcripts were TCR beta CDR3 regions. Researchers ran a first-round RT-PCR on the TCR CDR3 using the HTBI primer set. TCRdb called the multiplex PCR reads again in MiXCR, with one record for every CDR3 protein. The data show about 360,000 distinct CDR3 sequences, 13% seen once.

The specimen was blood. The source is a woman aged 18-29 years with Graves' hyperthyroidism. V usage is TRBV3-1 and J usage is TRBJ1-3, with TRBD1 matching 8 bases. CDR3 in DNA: TGTGCCAGCAGCCTGAAGACAGGGGCTACTGGAAACACCATATATTTT. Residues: CASSLKTGATGNTIYF.